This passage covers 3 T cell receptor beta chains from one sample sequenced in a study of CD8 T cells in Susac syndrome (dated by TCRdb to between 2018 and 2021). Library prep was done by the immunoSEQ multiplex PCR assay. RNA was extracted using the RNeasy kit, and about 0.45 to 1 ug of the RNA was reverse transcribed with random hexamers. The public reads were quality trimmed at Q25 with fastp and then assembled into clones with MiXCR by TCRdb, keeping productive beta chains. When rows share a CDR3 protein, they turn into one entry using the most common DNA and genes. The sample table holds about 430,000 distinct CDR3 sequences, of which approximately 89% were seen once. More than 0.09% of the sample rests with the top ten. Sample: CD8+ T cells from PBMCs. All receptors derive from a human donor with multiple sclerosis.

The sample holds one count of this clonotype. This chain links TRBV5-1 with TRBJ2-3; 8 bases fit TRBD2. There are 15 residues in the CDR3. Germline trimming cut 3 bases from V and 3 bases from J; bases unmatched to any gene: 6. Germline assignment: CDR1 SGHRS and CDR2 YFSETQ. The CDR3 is CASSWGLDLTDTQYF. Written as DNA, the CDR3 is TGCGCCAGCAGCTGGGGACTAGATTTGACAGATACGCAGTATTTT.

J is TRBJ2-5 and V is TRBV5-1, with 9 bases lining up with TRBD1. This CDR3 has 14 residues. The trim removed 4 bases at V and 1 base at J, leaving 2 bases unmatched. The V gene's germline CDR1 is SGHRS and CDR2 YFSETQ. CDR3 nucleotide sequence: TGCGCCAGCAGCGGGGGACAGGGCCAAGAGACCCAGTACTTC. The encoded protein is CASSGGQGQETQYF.

DNA of the CDR3: TGTGCCAGCAGTTCCTGGTGGCAGGCAAGCTCCTACGAGCAGTACTTC. It codes for CASSSWWQASSYEQYF. The chain combines TRBV12-3 or TRBV12-4 with TRBJ2-7; D is unclear. V lost 4 bases, J lost 0 bases, and 16 bases lay in between. The CDR3 spans 16 residues.